The 27 T cell receptor beta chains presented below share a single source sample, sequenced in a study of blood T cell repertoires in COVID-19. Clones were sequenced by immunoSEQ multiplex PCR, and TCRdb holds only the in-frame ones, with some missing. The sample has 70,000 to 100,000 clones, roughly 91% seen once. The sample was peripheral blood. These receptors were taken from a woman aged 80 or older with active COVID-19.

This clone appeared a single time. The chain employs TRBV7-3 and TRBJ2-3, with no clear D. The CDR3 is made up of 13 amino acids. V lost 4 bases and J lost 6, with 11 bases in between. CDR1 and CDR2 from the germline V gene are SGHTA and FQGTGA. CDR3 sequence: CASSSITYDTQYF. The DNA of the CDR3 is TGTGCCAGCAGCTCGATTACCTACGATACGCAGTATTTT. The full variable domain, rest sourced from reference TRBV7-3 and TRBJ2-3, is GAGVSQTPSNKVTEKGKYVELRCDPISGHTALYWYRQSLGQGPEFLIYFQGTGAADDSGLPNDRFFAVRPEGSVSTLKIQRTERGDSAVYLCASSSITYDTQYFGPGTRLTVL.

V usage is TRBV7-9 and J usage is TRBJ2-1; perhaps TRBD2 as D (6 bases). The germline V gene encodes CDR1 SEHNR and CDR2 FQNEAQ (reference sequence). V was shortened by 7 bases and J by 0 bases, with 16 bases between the two germline ends. The CDR3 length is 16 residues. The CDR3 reads CASIEGGASSYNEQFF. CDR3 nucleotides: TGTGCCAGCATCGAGGGCGGGGCAAGCTCCTACAATGAGCAGTTCTTC.

This chain links TRBV18 with TRBJ2-7, with 10 bases that match TRBD1. V gave up 3 bases and J gave up 4 bases; unmatched junction bases: 6. CDR1 and CDR2 (germline): KGHSH, LQKENI. The CDR3 covers 15 residues. CDR3 nucleotide sequence: TGTGCCAGCTCACCCTGGGGGACAGGGGTTTACGAGCAGTACTTC. Translated: CASSPWGTGVYEQYF.

Only one count was recorded for this clone. V is TRBV2 and J is TRBJ2-5; 9 bases line up with TRBD2. The CDR3 has 14 amino acids. Per germline, CDR1 SNHLY and CDR2 FYNNEI. Trimming at V came to 4 bases and at J to 4 bases, leaving 4 bases not matched to a gene. The CDR3 DNA follows: TGTGCCAGCAGTGGCGGGAGGGCCGGAGAGACCCAGTACTTC. Translation: CASSGGRAGETQYF. Looking up the rest from reference TRBV2 and TRBJ2-5 gives the full variable domain: EPEVTQTPSHQVTQMGQEVILRCVPISNHLYFYWYRQILGQKVEFLVSFYNNEISEKSEIFDDQFSVERPDGSNFTLKIRSTKLEDSAMYFCASSGGRAGETQYFGPGTRLLVL.

The V and J genes are TRBV27 and TRBJ1-1, with 7 nucleotides matching TRBD1. This CDR3 is built from 16 residues. V gave up 6 bases and J gave up 0 bases; unmatched junction bases: 10. Germline CDR1 MNHEY, CDR2 SMNVEV (reference sequence). The CDR3 region is CASSRTGTALNTEAFF. The CDR3 nucleotides read TGTGCCAGCAGCCGCACCGGGACAGCCCTGAACACTGAAGCTTTCTTT.

The V call is TRBV7-2, the J call TRBJ2-1; possible D gene TRBD2, 6 bases. CDR1 and CDR2 from the germline V gene are SGHTA and FQGNSA. The CDR3 length is 14 residues. V dropped 3 bases and J dropped 3 bases, with 9 bases sitting between them. DNA for the CDR3: TGTGCCAGCAGCTTTTTGGGGGGCTACAATGAGCAGTTCTTC. Protein product: CASSFLGGYNEQFF.

The chain recombines TRBV12-5 with TRBJ2-2, with D perhaps TRBD1 (5 bases). The CDR3 runs to 17 residues. Germline CDR1 reads LGHNT; CDR2 reads FRNRAP. The germline V and J ends were trimmed by 1 base and 1 base, with 13 bases remaining between them. The CDR3 reads CASGLGQQAQNTGELFF. In nucleotides, the CDR3 is TGTGCTAGTGGTTTGGGTCAACAGGCCCAGAACACCGGGGAGCTGTTTTTT.

The chain combines TRBV11-1 with TRBJ2-5; 9 nucleotides match TRBD2. The CDR3 covers 14 residues. Losses at the gene ends were 7 bases for V and 0 bases for J; bases not matched to a gene: 3. Germline CDR1 reads SGHAT; CDR2 reads FQDESV (reference sequence). The CDR3 sequence: CASTSGTYQETQYF. Written as DNA, the CDR3 is TGTGCCAGCACTAGCGGGACGTACCAAGAGACCCAGTACTTC. The full variable domain, with the rest looked up from reference TRBV11-1 and TRBJ2-5, is EAEVAQSPRYKITEKSQAVAFWCDPISGHATLYWYRQILGQGPELLVQFQDESVVDDSQLPKDRFSAERLKGVDSTLKIQPAELGDSAMYLCASTSGTYQETQYFGPGTRLLVL.

The chain uses TRBV7-2 and TRBJ1-3; D remains ambiguous. V dropped 8 bases and J dropped 0 bases, with 8 bases sitting between them. The CDR3 is made up of 13 amino acids. Germline V gene data show CDR1 as SGHTA and CDR2 as FQGNSA. CDR3 loop: CASSRSSGNTIYF. CDR3 nucleotides: TGTGCCAGCTCCCGGAGCTCTGGAAACACCATATATTTT.

The chain uses TRBV7-3 and TRBJ1-1; 7 nucleotides match TRBD1. J gave up 5 bases and V 5 bases, and 14 bases lay outside the gene matches. The CDR3 covers 16 residues. CDR1 SGHTA and CDR2 FQGTGA come from the germline V gene. The CDR3 loop reads CASSARHYRGMTEAFF. CDR3 DNA sequence: TGTGCCAGCAGCGCAAGACATTACAGGGGAATGACTGAAGCTTTCTTT.

V usage is TRBV10-3 and J usage is TRBJ1-2; possible D gene TRBD1, 5 bases. V was trimmed by 10 bases and J by 5 bases, leaving 11 bases between them. The CDR3 has 11 residues. Per the germline V gene, CDR1 is ENHRY and CDR2 is SYGVKD. In nucleotides, the CDR3 is TGTGCCACCAGAACAGGTTATGGCTACACCTTC. It yields the protein CATRTGYGYTF.

V gene TRBV6-5 combines with J gene TRBJ1-5, with D possibly matching TRBD1 (5 bases). V gave up 7 bases and J gave up 0 bases, with 13 bases separating them. This CDR3 comprises 15 residues. Germline V CDR1 and CDR2: MNHEY, SVGAGI. CDR3 residues: CASTLWGSSNQPQHF. The CDR3, as DNA: TGTGCCAGCACCTTATGGGGCAGTAGCAATCAGCCCCAGCATTTT.

The V gene is TRBV24-1, the J gene TRBJ1-5, with 8 positions matching TRBD1. The J segment lost 12 bases and the V segment lost 4 bases, leaving 7 bases of the junction unmatched. The CDR3 is 13 residues long. From germline, CDR1 is KGHDR and CDR2 SFDVKD. In nucleotides, the CDR3 is TGTGCCACCAGTGACGTCGGGACAGGAGGCCAGCATTTT. It encodes CATSDVGTGGQHF.

This clone showed up just a few times. The chain has TRBV27 and TRBJ2-7; a possible D gene is TRBD2 (6 bases). Germline V gene data show CDR1 as MNHEY and CDR2 as SMNVEV (reference sequence). There are 14 residues in the CDR3. V was clipped by 7 bases and J by 1 base, with 14 bases between them. Here the CDR3 reads CASTQHGGSYEQYF. The CDR3 nucleotides read TGTGCCAGCACCCAACACGGGGGATCCTACGAGCAGTACTTC.

The V gene is TRBV9, the J gene TRBJ1-1, with D hard to call. V was trimmed by 0 bases and J by 1 base, leaving 4 bases between them. CDR3 length: 13 amino acids. CDR1 SGDLS and CDR2 YYNGEE come from the germline V gene. The CDR3 loop reads CASSVGRNTEAFF. The CDR3, as DNA: TGTGCCAGCAGCGTAGGTAGGAACACTGAAGCTTTCTTT.

The V call is TRBV7-3, the J call TRBJ2-2; the match to TRBD2 covers 9 bases. Germline trimming cut 5 bases from V and 8 bases from J; bases unmatched to any gene: 6. CDR1 and CDR2 (germline): SGHTA, FQGTGA. The CDR3 is made up of 14 amino acids. The CDR3 bases are TGTGCCAGCAGCGACGGACTAGCGACTGGGGAGCTGTTTTTT. Amino acid sequence: CASSDGLATGELFF.

The rearrangement links TRBV18 to TRBJ2-2; 11 positions match TRBD1. This CDR3 spans 16 amino acids. The trim removed 1 base at V and 4 bases at J, leaving 2 bases unmatched. Per the germline V gene, CDR1 is KGHSH and CDR2 is LQKENI. In DNA, the CDR3 is TGTGCCAGCTCACCACGGACAGGGGGCGTCACCGGGGAGCTGTTTTTT. Encoded protein: CASSPRTGGVTGELFF.

The J gene is TRBJ2-3, the V gene TRBV5-4; possible D gene TRBD2, 5 bases. Germline CDR1 reads SGHNT; CDR2 reads YYREEE (reference sequence). V lost 1 base to trimming and J lost 6 bases, with 12 bases between them. This CDR3 has 14 residues. The CDR3 loop reads CASSLIGRGDTQYF. In DNA, the CDR3 is TGTGCCAGCAGCTTGATCGGTCGAGGGGATACGCAGTATTTT.

The chain uses TRBV19 and TRBJ2-7; TRBD2 agrees at 10 bases. After removal of 5 bases from V and 2 bases from J, the junction contained 3 bases not matched to a gene. The V gene's germline CDR1 is LNHDA and CDR2 SQIVND (reference sequence). The CDR3 runs 14 residues. The CDR3: CASSFGLAAYEQYF. The CDR3, as DNA: TGTGCCAGTAGTTTCGGACTAGCGGCCTACGAGCAGTACTTC.

The V and J genes are TRBV4-3 and TRBJ1-2, with 8 bases aligning to TRBD1. Germline values: CDR1 LGHNA, CDR2 YSLEER. With 5 bases clipped from V and 6 bases from J, the junction kept 11 bases outside the gene matches. The CDR3 runs 15 residues. Written as DNA, the CDR3 is TGCGCCAGCAGCTTTCGACAGGGGTCTACCCATGGCTACACCTTC. Translating gives CASSFRQGSTHGYTF.

The rearrangement joins TRBV19 to TRBJ2-2; 12 bases line up with TRBD1. The CDR3 sequence is 16 residues long. V lost 0 bases and J lost 7; bases outside the gene matches: 3. The germline CDR1 and CDR2 sequences are LNHDA and SQIVND (reference sequence). CDR3 DNA sequence: TGTGCCAGTAGTATAGATGGGACAGGGGGCATCGGGGAGCTGTTTTTT. Its translation: CASSIDGTGGIGELFF.

This chain uses TRBV15 with TRBJ2-7; no reliable D call. V gave up 0 bases and J gave up 6 bases, with 12 bases separating them. Germline lookup yields CDR1 LNHNV and CDR2 YYDKDF (reference sequence). This CDR3 comprises 14 residues. CDR3 coding DNA: TGTGCCACCAGCAGAGATTTAGCATTTCCCGAGCAGTACTTC. Translated, it gives CATSRDLAFPEQYF. The full variable domain, with the rest looked up from reference TRBV15 and TRBJ2-7, is DAMVIQNPRYQVTQFGKPVTLSCSQTLNHNVMYWYQQKSSQAPKLLFHYYDKDFNNEADTPDNFQSRRPNTSFCFLDIRSPGLGDTAMYLCATSRDLAFPEQYFGPGTRLTVT.

The rearrangement uses TRBV7-6 and TRBJ1-3; D is unclear. The V gene's germline CDR1 is SGHVS and CDR2 FNYEAQ. CDR3 length: 15 residues. With 2 bases removed from V and 4 bases from J, the gap between germline ends came to 12 bases. The CDR3 loop is CASSLSGRWGNTIYF. CDR3 coding DNA: TGTGCCAGCAGCTTAAGCGGCAGGTGGGGAAACACCATATATTTT.

The gene calls are TRBV5-4 and TRBJ1-3, with TRBD1 identical over 7 bases. Per germline, CDR1 SGHNT and CDR2 YYREEE (reference sequence). The CDR3 extends over 17 amino acids. Trimming took 0 bases from V and 3 from J; bases not matched to a gene: 9. CDR3 loop: CASSLGPGTAGGNTIYF. The DNA of the CDR3 is TGTGCCAGCAGCTTGGGGCCCGGGACAGCTGGTGGAAACACCATATATTTT.

V gene TRBV9 combines with J gene TRBJ1-1; D ambiguous. The CDR3 totals 12 residues. The germline CDR1 and CDR2 sequences are SGDLS and YYNGEE. Trimming stripped 3 bases from V and 7 bases from J, with 10 bases between. CDR3 amino acids: CASSASDYEAFF. The CDR3, as DNA: TGTGCCAGCAGCGCGTCCGACTATGAAGCTTTCTTT.

The chain carries TRBV9 and TRBJ2-3, with 8 bases matching TRBD2. Germline V gives CDR1 SGDLS, CDR2 YYNGEE. The V and J ends lost 1 base and 0 bases, in that order; junction bases with no gene match: 4. CDR3 length: 16 amino acids. CDR3 protein: CASSVSLADSTDTQYF. DNA for the CDR3: TGTGCCAGCAGCGTATCACTAGCGGATAGCACAGATACGCAGTATTTT.

The V and J genes are TRBV11-2 and TRBJ2-7, with a weak D call TRBD2 (6 bases). CDR3 size: 14 residues. Trimming shortened V by 5 bases and J by 6 bases, and 17 bases separated the two germline ends. Germline V gene lookup returns CDR1 SGHAT and CDR2 FQNNGV. The CDR3 sequence is CASSPSGWDVEQYF. CDR3 coding DNA: TGTGCCAGCAGCCCCAGCGGGTGGGACGTCGAGCAGTACTTC.